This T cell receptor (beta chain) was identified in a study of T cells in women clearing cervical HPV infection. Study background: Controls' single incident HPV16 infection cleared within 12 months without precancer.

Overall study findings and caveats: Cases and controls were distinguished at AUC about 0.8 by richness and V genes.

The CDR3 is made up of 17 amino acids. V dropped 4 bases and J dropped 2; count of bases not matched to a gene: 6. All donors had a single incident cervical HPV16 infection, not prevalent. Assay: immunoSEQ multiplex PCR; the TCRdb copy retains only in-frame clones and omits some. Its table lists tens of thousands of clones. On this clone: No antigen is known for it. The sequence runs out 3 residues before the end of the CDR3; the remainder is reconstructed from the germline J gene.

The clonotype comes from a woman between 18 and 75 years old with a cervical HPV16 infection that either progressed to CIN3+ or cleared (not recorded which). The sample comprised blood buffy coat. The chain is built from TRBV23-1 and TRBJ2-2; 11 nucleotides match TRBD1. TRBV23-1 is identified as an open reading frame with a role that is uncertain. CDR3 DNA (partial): TGCGCCAGCAGTCGCGGACAGGGGGCGGCCAACACCGGGGAG. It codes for CASSRGQGAANTGE. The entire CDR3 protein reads CASSRGQGAANTGELFF.